This TCR beta chain derives from a study of OX40 agonist ivuxolimab in advanced cancers. Study information: The study gave patients intravenous ivuxolimab at 0.01 to 10 mg/kg every 2 weeks. Study-wide findings and caveats: Dosing at 0.1 to 3.0 mg/kg was accompanied by clonal expansion of CD4+ and CD8+ blood T cells by week 6.

The data were produced by immunoSEQ multiplex PCR, yet TCRdb's version contains in-frame clones alone and is incomplete. The sample contains 20,000 or so clones, 80% to 90% of which appear only once. About this clone: Its antigen is still unknown.

The germline CDR1 and CDR2 sequences are SGHVS and FNYEAQ. The CDR3 sequence is 15 residues long. V lost 2 bases and J lost 2; bases outside the gene matches: 5. This material consisted of CD4+ or CD8+ T cells sorted from blood, taken in a trial of the OX40 agonist ivuxolimab. This sequence was found in an adult with an advanced solid tumor such as melanoma, head and neck, liver or kidney cancer. The J gene is TRBJ2-7, the V gene TRBV7-6; 8 nucleotides match TRBD2. The CDR3 region has the DNA TGTGCCAGCAGCTTACAGCGGGAGTTGACCTACGAGCAGTACTTC. Encoded protein: CASSLQRELTYEQYF.